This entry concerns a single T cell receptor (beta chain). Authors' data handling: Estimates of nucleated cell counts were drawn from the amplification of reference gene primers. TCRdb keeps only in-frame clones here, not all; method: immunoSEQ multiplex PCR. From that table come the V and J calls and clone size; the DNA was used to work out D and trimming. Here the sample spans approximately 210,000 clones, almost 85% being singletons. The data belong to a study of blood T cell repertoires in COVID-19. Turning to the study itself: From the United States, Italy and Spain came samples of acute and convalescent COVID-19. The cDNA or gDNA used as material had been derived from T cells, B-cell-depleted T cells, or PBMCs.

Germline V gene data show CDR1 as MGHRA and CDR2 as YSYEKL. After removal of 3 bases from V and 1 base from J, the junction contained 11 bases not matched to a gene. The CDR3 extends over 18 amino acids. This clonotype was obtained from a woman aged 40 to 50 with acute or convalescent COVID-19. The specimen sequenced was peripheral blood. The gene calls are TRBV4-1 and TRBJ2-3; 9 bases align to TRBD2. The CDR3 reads CASSQSLSAGGGTDTQYF. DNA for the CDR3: TGCGCCAGCAGCCAGTCGCTGTCAGCGGGGGGCGGCACAGATACGCAGTATTTT.